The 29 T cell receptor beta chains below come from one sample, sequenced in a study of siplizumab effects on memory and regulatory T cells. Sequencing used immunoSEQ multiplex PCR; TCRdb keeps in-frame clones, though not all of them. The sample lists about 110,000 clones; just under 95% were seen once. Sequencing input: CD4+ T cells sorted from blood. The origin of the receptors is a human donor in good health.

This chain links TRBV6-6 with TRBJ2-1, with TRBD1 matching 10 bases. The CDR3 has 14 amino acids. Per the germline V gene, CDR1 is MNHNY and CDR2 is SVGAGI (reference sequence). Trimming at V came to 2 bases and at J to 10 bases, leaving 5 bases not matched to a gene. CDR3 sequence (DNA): TGTGCCAGCAGTTACGAGACAGGGGGCGAGGAGCAGTTCTTC. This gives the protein CASSYETGGEEQFF.

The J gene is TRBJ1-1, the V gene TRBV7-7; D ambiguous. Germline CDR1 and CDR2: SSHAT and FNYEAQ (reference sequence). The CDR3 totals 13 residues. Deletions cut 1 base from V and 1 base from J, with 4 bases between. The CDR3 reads CASSLDENTEAFF. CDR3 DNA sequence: TGTGCCAGCAGCTTAGACGAGAACACTGAAGCTTTCTTT.

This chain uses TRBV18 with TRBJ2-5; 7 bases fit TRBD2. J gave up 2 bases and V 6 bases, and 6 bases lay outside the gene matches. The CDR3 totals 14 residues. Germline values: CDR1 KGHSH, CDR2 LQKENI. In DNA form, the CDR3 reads TGTGCCAGCTCCCTCGGACTAGTTCAAGAGACCCAGTACTTC. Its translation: CASSLGLVQETQYF.

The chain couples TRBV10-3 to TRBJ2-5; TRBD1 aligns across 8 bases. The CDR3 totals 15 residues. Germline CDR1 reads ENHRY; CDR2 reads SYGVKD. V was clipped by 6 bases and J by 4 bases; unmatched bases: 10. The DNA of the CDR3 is TGTGCCATCAGCGACAGGGGAAGGGACCGAGAGACCCAGTACTTC. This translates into CAISDRGRDRETQYF.

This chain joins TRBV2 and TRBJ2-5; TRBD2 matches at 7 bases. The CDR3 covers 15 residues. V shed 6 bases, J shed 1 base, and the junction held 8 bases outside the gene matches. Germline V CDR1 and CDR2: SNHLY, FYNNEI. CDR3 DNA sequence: TGTGCCAGCAGCGCGACAAGCGGGGTCCAAGAGACCCAGTACTTC. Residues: CASSATSGVQETQYF.

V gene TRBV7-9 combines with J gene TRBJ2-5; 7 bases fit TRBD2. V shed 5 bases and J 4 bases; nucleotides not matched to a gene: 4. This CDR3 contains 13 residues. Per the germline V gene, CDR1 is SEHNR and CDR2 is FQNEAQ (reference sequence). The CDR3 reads CASSLGRGETQYF. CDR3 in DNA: TGTGCCAGCAGCCTAGGGAGGGGAGAGACCCAGTACTTC.

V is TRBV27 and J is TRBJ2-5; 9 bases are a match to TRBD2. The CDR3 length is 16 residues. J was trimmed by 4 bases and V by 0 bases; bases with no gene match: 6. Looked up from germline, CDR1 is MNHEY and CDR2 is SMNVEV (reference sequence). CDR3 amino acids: CASSLSVAGAAETQYF. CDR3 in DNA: TGTGCCAGCAGTTTATCAGTAGCGGGAGCCGCAGAGACCCAGTACTTC.

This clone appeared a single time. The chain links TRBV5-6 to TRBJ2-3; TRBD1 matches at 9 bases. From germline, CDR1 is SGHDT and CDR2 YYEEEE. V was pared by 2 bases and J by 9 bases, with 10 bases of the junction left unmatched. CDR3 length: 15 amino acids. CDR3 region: CASSFNRGRQNTQYF. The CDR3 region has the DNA TGTGCCAGCAGCTTTAACAGGGGGCGGCAAAACACGCAGTATTTT.

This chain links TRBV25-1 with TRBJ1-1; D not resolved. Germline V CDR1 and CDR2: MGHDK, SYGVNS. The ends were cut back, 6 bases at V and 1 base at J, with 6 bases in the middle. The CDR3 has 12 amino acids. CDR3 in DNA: TGTGCCAGCAGACGGCAGAACACTGAAGCTTTCTTT. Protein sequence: CASRRQNTEAFF. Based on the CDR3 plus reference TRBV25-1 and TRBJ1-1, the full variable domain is EADIYQTPRYLVIGTGKKITLECSQTMGHDKMYWYQQDPGMELHLIHYSYGVNSTEKGDLSSESTVSRIRTEHFPLTLESARPSHTSQYLCASRRQNTEAFFGQGTRLTVV.

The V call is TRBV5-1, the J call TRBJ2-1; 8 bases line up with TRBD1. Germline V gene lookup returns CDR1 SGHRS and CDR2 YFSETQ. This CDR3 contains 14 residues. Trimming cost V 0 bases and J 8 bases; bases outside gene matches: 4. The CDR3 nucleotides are TGCGCCAGCAGCTTGGCCCCAGGGGGCTATGAGCAGTTCTTC. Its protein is CASSLAPGGYEQFF.

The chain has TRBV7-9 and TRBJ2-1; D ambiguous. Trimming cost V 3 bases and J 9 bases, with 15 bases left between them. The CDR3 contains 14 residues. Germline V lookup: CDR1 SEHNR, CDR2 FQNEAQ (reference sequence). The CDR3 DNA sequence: TGTGCCAGCAGCTTGTCTAACCCGACCATTGAGCAGTTCTTC. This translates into CASSLSNPTIEQFF.

The CDR3 is CASSIASPSRGDEQYF. For the CDR3, the DNA is TGTGCCAGTAGTATTGCCTCGCCGTCCCGGGGGGACGAGCAGTACTTC. V gene TRBV19 combines with J gene TRBJ2-7; 7 bases agree with TRBD2. The V gene's germline CDR1 is LNHDA and CDR2 SQIVND (reference sequence). V dropped 3 bases and J dropped 5; count of bases not matched to a gene: 13. CDR3 size: 16 residues.

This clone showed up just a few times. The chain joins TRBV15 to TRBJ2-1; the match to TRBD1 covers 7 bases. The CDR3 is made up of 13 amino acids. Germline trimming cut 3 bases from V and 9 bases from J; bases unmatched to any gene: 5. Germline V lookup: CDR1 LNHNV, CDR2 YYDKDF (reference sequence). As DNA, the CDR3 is TGTGCCACCAGCAGTAGACAGGGCGGTGAGCAGTTCTTC. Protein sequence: CATSSRQGGEQFF.

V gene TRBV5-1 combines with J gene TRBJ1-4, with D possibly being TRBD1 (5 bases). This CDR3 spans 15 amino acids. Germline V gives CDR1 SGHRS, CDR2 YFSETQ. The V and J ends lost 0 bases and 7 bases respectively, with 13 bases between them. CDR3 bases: TGCGCCAGCAGCTTGGTTGGGGGGGATCGTGAAAAACTGTTTTTT. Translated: CASSLVGGDREKLFF.

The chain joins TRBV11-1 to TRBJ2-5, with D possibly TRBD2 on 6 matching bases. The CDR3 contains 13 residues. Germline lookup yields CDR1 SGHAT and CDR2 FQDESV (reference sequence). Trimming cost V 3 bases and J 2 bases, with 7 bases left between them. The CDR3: CASSLGRQETQYF. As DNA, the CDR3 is TGTGCCAGCAGCTTGGGGAGGCAAGAGACCCAGTACTTC.

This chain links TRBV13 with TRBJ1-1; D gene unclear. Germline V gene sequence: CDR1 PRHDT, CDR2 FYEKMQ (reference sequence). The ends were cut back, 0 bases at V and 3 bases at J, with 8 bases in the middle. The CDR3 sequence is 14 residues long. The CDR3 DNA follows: TGTGCCAGCAGCTTAGGAGGTGGTGACACTGAAGCTTTCTTT. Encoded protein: CASSLGGGDTEAFF.

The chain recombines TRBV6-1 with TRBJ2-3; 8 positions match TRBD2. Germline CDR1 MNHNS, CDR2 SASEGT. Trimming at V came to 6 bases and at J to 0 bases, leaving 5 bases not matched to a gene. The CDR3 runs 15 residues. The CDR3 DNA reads TGTGCCAGCAGATTACTAGCGGATAGCACAGATACGCAGTATTTT. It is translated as CASRLLADSTDTQYF.

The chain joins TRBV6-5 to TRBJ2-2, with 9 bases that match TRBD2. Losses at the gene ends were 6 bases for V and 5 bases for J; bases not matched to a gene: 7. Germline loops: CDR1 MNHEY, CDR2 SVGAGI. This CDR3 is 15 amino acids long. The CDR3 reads CASSRGLAVTGELFF. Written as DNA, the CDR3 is TGTGCCAGCAGCCGGGGACTAGCAGTGACCGGGGAGCTGTTTTTT.

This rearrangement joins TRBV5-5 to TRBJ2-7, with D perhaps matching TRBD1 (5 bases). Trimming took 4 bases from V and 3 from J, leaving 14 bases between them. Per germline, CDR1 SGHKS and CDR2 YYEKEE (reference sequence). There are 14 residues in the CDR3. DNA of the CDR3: TGTGCCAGCAGCGGGGCCCTTATGAGCTACGAGCAGTACTTC. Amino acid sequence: CASSGALMSYEQYF.

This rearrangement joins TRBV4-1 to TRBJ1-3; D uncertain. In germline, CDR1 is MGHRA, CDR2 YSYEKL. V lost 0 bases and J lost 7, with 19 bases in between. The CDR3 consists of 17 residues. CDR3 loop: CASSQDGQPEYMNTIYF. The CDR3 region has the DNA TGCGCCAGCAGCCAAGACGGGCAGCCTGAATATATGAACACCATATATTTT.

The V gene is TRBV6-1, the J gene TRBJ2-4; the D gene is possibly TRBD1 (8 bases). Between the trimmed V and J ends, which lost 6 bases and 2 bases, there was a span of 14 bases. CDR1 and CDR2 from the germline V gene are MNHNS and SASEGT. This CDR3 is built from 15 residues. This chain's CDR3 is CASSLQGGSKNIQYF. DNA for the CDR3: TGTGCCAGCAGCTTACAGGGGGGGTCCAAAAACATTCAGTACTTC.

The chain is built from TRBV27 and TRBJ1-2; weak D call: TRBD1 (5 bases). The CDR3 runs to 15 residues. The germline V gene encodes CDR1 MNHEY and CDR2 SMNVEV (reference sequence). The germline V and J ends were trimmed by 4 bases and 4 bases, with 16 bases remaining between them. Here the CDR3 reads CASSSSGTLAYGYTF. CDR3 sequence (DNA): TGTGCCAGCAGTTCCTCCGGGACTCTAGCCTATGGCTACACCTTC.

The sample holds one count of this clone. The CDR3 DNA is TGTGCCAGCAGACCGGGACAGCACAATTCACCCCTCCACTTT. The encoded protein is CASRPGQHNSPLHF. This sequence joins TRBV25-1 and TRBJ1-6; 7 nucleotides align to TRBD1. The CDR3 consists of 14 residues. After removal of 6 bases from V and 7 bases from J, the junction contained 6 bases not matched to a gene. Looked up from germline, CDR1 is MGHDK and CDR2 is SYGVNS.

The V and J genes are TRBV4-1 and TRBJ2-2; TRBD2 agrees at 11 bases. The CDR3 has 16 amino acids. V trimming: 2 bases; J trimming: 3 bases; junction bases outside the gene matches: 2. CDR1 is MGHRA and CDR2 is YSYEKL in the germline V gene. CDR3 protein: CASSQRLAGYTGELFF. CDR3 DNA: TGCGCCAGCAGCCAAAGACTAGCGGGGTACACCGGGGAGCTGTTTTTT.

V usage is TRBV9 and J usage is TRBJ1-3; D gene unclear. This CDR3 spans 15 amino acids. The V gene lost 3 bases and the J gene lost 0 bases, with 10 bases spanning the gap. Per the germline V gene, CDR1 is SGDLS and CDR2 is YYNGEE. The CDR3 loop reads CASSARTISGNTIYF. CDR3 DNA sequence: TGTGCCAGCAGCGCCCGAACCATCTCTGGAAACACCATATATTTT.

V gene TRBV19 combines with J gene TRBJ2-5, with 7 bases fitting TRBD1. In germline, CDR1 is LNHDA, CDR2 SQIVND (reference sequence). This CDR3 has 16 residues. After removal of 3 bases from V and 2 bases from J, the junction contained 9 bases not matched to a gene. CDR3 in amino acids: CASSIARGQRQETQYF. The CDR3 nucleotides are TGTGCCAGTAGTATTGCGAGGGGACAGAGGCAAGAGACCCAGTACTTC.

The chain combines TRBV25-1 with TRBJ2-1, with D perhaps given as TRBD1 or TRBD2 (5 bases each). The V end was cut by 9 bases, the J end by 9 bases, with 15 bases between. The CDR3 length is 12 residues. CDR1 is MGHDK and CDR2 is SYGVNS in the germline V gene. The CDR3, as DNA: TGTGCCAGTACAAGGGGAGAAGGTGAGCAGTTCTTC. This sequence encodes CASTRGEGEQFF.

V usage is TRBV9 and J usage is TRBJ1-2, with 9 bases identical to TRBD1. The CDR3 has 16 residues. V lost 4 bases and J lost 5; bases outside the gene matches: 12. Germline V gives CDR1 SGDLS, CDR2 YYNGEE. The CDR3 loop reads CASSLAGTGSGYGYTF. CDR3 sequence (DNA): TGTGCCAGCAGCCTCGCCGGGACAGGGAGTGGGTATGGCTACACCTTC.

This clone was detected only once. CDR3 protein: CASSVASGANVLTF. For the CDR3, the DNA is TGTGCCAGCAGCGTAGCCTCTGGGGCCAACGTCCTGACTTTC. The gene calls are TRBV9 and TRBJ2-6; D ambiguous. The ends were cut back, 0 bases at V and 0 bases at J, with 1 base in the middle. This CDR3 comprises 14 residues. The germline CDR1 and CDR2 sequences are SGDLS and YYNGEE. The variable domain in full, with the rest retrieved from reference TRBV9 and TRBJ2-6, is DSGVTQTPKHLITATGQRVTLRCSPRSGDLSVYWYQQSLDQGLQFLIQYYNGEERAKGNILERFSAQQFPDLHSELNLSSLELGDSALYFCASSVASGANVLTFGAGSRLTVL.